Detailed here is one T cell receptor beta chain. Its antigen is currently unknown. The data were taken from a study of T cell responses to AZD1222 COVID-19 vaccine. The overall study: Second-dose intervals near 4 or 12 weeks were combined.

Study findings and constraints: Females made up more of the donors, who were largely white British, and clonal diversity may have come out too low.

Only in-frame clones appear in the TCRdb table, and some are missing; sequencing was by immunoSEQ multiplex PCR. This table holds 150,000 or so clones, approximately 85% found once. The CDR3 totals 15 residues. The V gene's germline CDR1 is SGHVS and CDR2 FNYEAQ. V was pared by 2 bases and J by 2 bases, with 3 bases of the junction left unmatched. Sequencing was performed on peripheral blood, taken on day 0 of AZD1222 vaccination. The chain recombines TRBV7-6 with TRBJ2-3, with TRBD2 matching over 8 bases. This receptor was obtained from an adult in good health. CDR3 sequence (DNA): TGTGCCAGCAGCTTATCACTAGCGGCCACAGATACGCAGTATTTT. This sequence encodes CASSLSLAATDTQYF. The complete variable domain, with remaining parts taken from reference TRBV7-6 and TRBJ2-3, reads GAGVSQSPRYKVTKRGQDVALRCDPISGHVSLYWYRQALGQGPEFLTYFNYEAQQDKSGLPNDRFSAERPEGSISTLTIQRTEQRDSAMYRCASSLSLAATDTQYFGPGTRLTVL.